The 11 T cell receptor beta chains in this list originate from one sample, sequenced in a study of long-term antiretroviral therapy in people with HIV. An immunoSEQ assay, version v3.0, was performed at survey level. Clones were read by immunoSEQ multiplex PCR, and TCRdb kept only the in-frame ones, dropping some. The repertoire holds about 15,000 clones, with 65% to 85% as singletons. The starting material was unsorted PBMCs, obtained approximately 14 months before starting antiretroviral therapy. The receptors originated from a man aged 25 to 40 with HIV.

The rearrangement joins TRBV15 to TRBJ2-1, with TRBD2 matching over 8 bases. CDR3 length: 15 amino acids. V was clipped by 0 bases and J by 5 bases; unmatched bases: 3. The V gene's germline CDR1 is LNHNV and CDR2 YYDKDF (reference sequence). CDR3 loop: CATSRDPAGDNEQFF. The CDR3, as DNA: TGTGCCACCAGCAGAGATCCAGCGGGGGACAATGAGCAGTTCTTC.

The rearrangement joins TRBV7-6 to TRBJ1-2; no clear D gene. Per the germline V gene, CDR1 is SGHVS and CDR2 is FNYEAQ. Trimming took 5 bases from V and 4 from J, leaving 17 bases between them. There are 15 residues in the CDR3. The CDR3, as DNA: TGTGCCAGCAGCCCCCAGCGATCCGGCCTCTATGGCTACACCTTC. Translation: CASSPQRSGLYGYTF.

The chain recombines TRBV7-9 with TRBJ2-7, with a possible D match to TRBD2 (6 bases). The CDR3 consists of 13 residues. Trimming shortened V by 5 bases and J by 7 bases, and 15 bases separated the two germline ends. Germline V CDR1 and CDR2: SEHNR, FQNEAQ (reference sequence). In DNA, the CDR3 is TGTGCCAGCAGCCGGGACTTGGTAAAGGAGCAGTACTTC. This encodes CASSRDLVKEQYF.

CDR3 amino acids: CASSPMGLAGYNEQFF. CDR3 nucleotides: TGTGCCAGCAGCCCTATGGGGCTAGCGGGGTACAATGAGCAGTTCTTC. The rearrangement links TRBV7-8 to TRBJ2-1; 9 nucleotides align to TRBD2. The V and J ends lost 5 bases and 4 bases, in that order; junction bases with no gene match: 9. There are 16 residues in the CDR3. From germline, CDR1 is SGHVS and CDR2 FQNEAQ.

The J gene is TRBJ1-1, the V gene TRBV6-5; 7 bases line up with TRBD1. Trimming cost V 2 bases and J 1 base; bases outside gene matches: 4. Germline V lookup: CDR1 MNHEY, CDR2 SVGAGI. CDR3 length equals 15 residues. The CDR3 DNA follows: TGTGCCAGCAGTTACCACCGGACAGGGAACACTGAAGCTTTCTTT. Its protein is CASSYHRTGNTEAFF.

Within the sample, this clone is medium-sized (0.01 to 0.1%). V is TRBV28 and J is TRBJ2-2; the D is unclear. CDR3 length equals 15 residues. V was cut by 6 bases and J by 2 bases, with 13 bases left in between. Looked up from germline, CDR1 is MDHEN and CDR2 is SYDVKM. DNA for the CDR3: TGTGCCAGCAGCTGGACGGAGCTAAACACCGGGGAGCTGTTTTTT. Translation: CASSWTELNTGELFF.

The CDR3: CATSRDRSYNEQFF. For the CDR3, the DNA is TGTGCCACCAGCAGAGATCGGTCCTACAATGAGCAGTTCTTC. The chain combines TRBV15 with TRBJ2-1; D ambiguous. This CDR3 is built from 14 residues. Trimming shortened V by 0 bases and J by 1 base, and 4 bases separated the two germline ends. Germline CDR1 is LNHNV and CDR2 is YYDKDF (reference sequence).

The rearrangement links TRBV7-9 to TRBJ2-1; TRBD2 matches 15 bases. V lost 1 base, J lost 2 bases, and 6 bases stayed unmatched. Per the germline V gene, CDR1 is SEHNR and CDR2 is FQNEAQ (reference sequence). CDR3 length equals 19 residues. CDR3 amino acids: CASSLGQGLAGGPYNEQFF. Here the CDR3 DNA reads TGTGCCAGCAGCTTAGGTCAAGGACTAGCGGGAGGGCCCTACAATGAGCAGTTCTTC. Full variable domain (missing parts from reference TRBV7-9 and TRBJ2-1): DTGVSQNPRHKITKRGQNVTFRCDPISEHNRLYWYRQTLGQGPEFLTYFQNEAQLEKSRLLSDRFSAERPKGSFSTLEIQRTEQGDSAMYLCASSLGQGLAGGPYNEQFFGPGTRLTVL.

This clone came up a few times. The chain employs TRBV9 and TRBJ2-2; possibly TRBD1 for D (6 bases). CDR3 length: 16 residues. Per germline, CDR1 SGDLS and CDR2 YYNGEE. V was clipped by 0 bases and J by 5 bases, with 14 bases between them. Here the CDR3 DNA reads TGTGCCAGCAGCGTAGGAGGGGGAGCGGTAACCGGGGAGCTGTTTTTT. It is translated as CASSVGGGAVTGELFF.

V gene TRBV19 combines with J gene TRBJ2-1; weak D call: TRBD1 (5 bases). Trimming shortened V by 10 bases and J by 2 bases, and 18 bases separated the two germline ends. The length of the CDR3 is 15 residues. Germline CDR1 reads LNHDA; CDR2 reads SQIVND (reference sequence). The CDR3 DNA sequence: TGTGCCACGAATGGGGCAGGAAGAACCTACAATGAGCAGTTCTTC. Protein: CATNGAGRTYNEQFF.

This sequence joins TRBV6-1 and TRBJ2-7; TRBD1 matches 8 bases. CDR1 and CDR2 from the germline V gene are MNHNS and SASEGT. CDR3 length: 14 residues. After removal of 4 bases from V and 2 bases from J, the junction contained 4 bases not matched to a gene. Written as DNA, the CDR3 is TGTGCCAGCAGTGGGGGGGACAGGACCTACGAGCAGTACTTC. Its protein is CASSGGDRTYEQYF.